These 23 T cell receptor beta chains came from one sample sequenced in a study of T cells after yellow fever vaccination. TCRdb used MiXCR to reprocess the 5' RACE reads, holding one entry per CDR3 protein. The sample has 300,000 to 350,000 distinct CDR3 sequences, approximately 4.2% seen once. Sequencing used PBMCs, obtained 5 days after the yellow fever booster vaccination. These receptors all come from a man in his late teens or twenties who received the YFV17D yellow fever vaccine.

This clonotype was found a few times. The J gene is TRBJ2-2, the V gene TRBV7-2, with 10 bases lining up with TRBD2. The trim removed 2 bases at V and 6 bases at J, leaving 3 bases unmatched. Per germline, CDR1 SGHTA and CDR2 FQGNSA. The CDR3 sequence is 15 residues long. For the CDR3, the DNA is TGTGCCAGCAGCTTAAGCGGGGGGGCGGCCGGGGAGCTGTTTTTT. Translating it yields CASSLSGGAAGELFF.

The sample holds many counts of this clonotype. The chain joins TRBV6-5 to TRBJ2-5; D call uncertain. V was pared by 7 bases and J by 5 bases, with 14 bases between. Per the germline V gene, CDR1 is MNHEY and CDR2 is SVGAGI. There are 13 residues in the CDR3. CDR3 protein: CASIKSARETQYF. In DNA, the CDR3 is TGTGCCAGCATCAAGTCTGCGCGGGAGACCCAGTACTTC.

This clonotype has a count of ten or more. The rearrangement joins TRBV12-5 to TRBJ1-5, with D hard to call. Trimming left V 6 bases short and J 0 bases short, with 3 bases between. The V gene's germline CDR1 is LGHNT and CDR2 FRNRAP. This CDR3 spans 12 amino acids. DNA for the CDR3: TGTGCTAGTGGGGATAGCAATCAGCCCCAGCATTTT. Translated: CASGDSNQPQHF.

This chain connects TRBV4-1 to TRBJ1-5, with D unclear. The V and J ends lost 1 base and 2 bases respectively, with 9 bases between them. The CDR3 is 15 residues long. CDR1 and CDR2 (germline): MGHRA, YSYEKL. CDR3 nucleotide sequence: TGCGCCAGCAGCCAAGTATGGGAGGGCAATCAGCCCCAGCATTTT. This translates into CASSQVWEGNQPQHF.

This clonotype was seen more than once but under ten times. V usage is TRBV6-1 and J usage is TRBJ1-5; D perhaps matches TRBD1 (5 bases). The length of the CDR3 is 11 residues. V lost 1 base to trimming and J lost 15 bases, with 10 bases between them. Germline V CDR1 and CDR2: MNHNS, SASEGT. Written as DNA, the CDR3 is TGTGCCAGCAGTGAAGGTCGGGGGATGCATTTT. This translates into CASSEGRGMHF.

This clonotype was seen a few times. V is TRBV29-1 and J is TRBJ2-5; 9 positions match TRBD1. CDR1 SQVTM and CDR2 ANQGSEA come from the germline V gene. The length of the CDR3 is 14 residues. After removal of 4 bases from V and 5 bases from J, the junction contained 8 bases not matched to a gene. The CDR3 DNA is TGCAGCGTTGTGAACAGGGGGCATTCGGAGACCCAGTACTTC. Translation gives CSVVNRGHSETQYF.

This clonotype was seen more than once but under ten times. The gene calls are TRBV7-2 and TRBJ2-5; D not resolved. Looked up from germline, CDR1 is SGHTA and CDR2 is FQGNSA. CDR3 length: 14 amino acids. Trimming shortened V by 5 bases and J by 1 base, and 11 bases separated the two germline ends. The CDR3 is CASSLYSSQETQYF. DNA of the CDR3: TGTGCCAGCAGCCTATACTCTTCCCAAGAGACCCAGTACTTC.

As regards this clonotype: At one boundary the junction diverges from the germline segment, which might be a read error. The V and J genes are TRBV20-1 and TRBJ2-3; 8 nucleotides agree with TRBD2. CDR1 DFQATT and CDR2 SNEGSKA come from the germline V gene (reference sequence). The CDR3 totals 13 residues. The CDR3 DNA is TGCCGTGCTGGAGCGGGGGCCACAGATACGCAGTATTTT. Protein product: CRAGAGATDTQYF.

The CDR3 sequence: CASSVEGVSGELFF. The CDR3, as DNA: TGCGCCAGCAGCGTGGAGGGGGTCTCCGGGGAGCTGTTTTTT. J is TRBJ2-2 and V is TRBV5-1, with D possibly being TRBD1 or TRBD2 (6 bases each). CDR1 is SGHRS and CDR2 is YFSETQ in the germline V gene. CDR3 length equals 14 residues. Trimming stripped 4 bases from V and 6 bases from J, with 13 bases between. Looking up the rest from reference TRBV5-1 and TRBJ2-2 gives the full variable domain: KAGVTQTPRYLIKTRGQQVTLSCSPISGHRSVSWYQQTPGQGLQFLFEYFSETQRNKGNFPGRFSGRQFSNSRSEMNVSTLELGDSALYLCASSVEGVSGELFFGEGSRLTVL.

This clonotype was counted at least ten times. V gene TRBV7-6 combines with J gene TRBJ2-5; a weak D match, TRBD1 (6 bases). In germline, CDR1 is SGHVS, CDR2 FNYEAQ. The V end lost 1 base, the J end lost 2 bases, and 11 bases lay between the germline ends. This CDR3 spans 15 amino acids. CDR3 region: CASSLVAGAQETQYF. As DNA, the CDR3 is TGTGCCAGCAGCTTAGTCGCAGGGGCACAAGAGACCCAGTACTTC.

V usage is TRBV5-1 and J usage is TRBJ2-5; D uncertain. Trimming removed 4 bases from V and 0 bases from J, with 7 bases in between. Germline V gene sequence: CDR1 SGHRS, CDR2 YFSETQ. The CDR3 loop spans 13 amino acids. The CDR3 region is CASSTEYQETQYF. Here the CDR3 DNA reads TGCGCCAGCAGCACGGAATACCAAGAGACCCAGTACTTC.

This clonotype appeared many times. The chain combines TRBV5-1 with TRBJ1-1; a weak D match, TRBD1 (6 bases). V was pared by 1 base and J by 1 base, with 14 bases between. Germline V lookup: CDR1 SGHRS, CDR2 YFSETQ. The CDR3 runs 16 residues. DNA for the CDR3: TGCGCCAGCAGCTTGATTGTTCGACAGGAGAACACTGAAGCTTTCTTT. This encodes CASSLIVRQENTEAFF.

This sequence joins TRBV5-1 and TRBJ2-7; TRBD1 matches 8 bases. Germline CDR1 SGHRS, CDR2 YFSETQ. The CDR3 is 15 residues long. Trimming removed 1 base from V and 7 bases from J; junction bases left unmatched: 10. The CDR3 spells CASSLTDRAAREQYF. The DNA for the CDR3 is TGCGCCAGCAGCTTGACGGACAGGGCCGCGAGGGAGCAGTACTTC.

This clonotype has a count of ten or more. The CDR3 reads CASTPRWGGRTDTQYF. Here the CDR3 DNA reads TGTGCCAGCACCCCACGTTGGGGGGGCCGGACAGATACGCAGTATTTT. V gene TRBV7-2 combines with J gene TRBJ2-3, with D possibly being TRBD2 (7 bases). CDR3 length: 16 amino acids. Trimming shortened V by 7 bases and J by 3 bases, and 20 bases separated the two germline ends. Germline V lookup: CDR1 SGHTA, CDR2 FQGNSA.

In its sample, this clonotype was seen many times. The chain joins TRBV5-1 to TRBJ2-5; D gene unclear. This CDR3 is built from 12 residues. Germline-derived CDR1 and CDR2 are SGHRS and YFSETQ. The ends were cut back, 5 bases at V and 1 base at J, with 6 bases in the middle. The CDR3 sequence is CASRQTQETQYF. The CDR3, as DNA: TGCGCCAGCAGACAGACCCAAGAGACCCAGTACTTC.

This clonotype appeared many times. The CDR3 nucleotides are TGTGCCAGCAGCTTAGTTAGGGGCCCACTAGGCGAGCAGTACGTC. Translation gives CASSLVRGPLGEQYV. The chain uses TRBV7-9 and TRBJ2-7; D assignment may be TRBD1 or TRBD2 (5 bases each). In germline, CDR1 is SEHNR, CDR2 FQNEAQ (reference sequence). The CDR3 runs 15 residues. The ends were cut back, 1 base at V and 6 bases at J, with 16 bases in the middle.

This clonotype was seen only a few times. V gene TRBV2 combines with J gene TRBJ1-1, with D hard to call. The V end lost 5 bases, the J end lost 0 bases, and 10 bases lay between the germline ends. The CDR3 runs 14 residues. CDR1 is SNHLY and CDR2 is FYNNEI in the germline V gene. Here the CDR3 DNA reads TGTGCCAGCAGTCGTTCAGCCGTGAACACTGAAGCTTTCTTT. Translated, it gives CASSRSAVNTEAFF.

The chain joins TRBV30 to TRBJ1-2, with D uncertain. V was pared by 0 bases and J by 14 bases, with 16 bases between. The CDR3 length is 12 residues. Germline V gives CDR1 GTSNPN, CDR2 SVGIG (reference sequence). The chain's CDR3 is CAWSVGGEVRTF. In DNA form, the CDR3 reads TGTGCCTGGAGTGTAGGCGGGGAAGTTCGGACCTTC. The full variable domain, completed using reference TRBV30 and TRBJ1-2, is SQTIHQWPATLVQPVGSPLSLECTVEGTSNPNLYWYRQAAGRGLQLLFYSVGIGQISSEVPQNLSASRPQDRQFILSSKKLLLSDSGFYLCAWSVGGEVRTFGSGTRLTVV.

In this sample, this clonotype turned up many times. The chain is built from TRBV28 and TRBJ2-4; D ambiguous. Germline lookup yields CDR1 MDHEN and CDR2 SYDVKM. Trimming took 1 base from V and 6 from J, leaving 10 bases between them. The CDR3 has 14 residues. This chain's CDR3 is CASSLSAGINIQYF. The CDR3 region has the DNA TGTGCCAGCAGTTTATCGGCTGGAATAAACATTCAGTACTTC.

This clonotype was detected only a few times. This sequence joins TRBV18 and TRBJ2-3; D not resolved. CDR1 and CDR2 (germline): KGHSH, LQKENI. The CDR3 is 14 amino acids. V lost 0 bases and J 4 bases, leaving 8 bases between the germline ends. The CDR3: CASSPPLDPDTQYF. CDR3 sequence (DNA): TGTGCCAGCTCACCACCGCTAGACCCAGATACGCAGTATTTT.

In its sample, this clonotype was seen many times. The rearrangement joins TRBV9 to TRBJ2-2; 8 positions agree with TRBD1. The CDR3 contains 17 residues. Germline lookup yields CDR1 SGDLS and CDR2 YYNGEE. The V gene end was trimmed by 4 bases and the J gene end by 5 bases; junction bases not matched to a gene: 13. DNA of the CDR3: TGTGCCAGCAGCCCAAGATCAGGGGGCCTTGATACCGGGGAGCTGTTTTTT. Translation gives CASSPRSGGLDTGELFF.

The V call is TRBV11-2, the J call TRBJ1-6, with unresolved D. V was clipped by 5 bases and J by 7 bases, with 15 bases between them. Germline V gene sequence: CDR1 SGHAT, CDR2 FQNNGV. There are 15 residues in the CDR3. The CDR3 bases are TGTGCCAGCAGCCCCGTAGGGTACGAGAATTCACCCCTCCACTTT. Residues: CASSPVGYENSPLHF.

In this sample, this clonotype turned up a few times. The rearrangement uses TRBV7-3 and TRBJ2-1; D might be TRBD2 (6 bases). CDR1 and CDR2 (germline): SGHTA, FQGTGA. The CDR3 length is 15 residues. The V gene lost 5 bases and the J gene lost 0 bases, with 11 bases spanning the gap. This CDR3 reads CASSPGLLSYNEQFF. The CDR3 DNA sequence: TGTGCCAGCAGCCCGGGACTCCTCTCCTACAATGAGCAGTTCTTC.